One and the same sample provided the 3 T cell receptor beta chains below, sequenced in a study of blood T cell repertoires in COVID-19. Sequenced by immunoSEQ multiplex PCR; TCRdb stores in-frame clones only, minus some. Here the sample spans 250,000 to 300,000 clones, approximately 88% being singletons. Sequences were obtained from PBMCs or T cells enriched from blood (not recorded which). The source is a woman in her twenties or thirties who had recovered from COVID-19.

This chain links TRBV9 with TRBJ2-7; D perhaps matches TRBD2 (7 bases). Germline V gene sequence: CDR1 SGDLS, CDR2 YYNGEE. This CDR3 comprises 16 residues. The ends were cut back, 0 bases at V and 0 bases at J, with 13 bases in the middle. The DNA for the CDR3 is TGTGCCAGCAGCGTAGGATGGCGGGGGCCCTCCTACGAGCAGTACTTC. It yields the protein CASSVGWRGPSYEQYF.

This chain joins TRBV12-1 and TRBJ2-1; the table's D call TRBD2 went unverified against the DNA. TRBV12-1 is termed a pseudogene. The CDR3 runs 14 residues. The DNA of the CDR3 is TGTGCCAGCAGCTTTGAAGCGGGGGGGAATGAGCAGTTCTTC. It codes for CASSFEAGGNEQFF.

This chain connects TRBV5-3 to TRBJ1-4; a possible D gene is TRBD1 (6 bases). TRBV5-3 is treated as an ORF (open reading frame) with a function not yet certain. V was trimmed by 10 bases and J by 0 bases, leaving 10 bases between them. CDR3 size: 13 residues. The CDR3 here is CAPYRATNEKLFF. As DNA, the CDR3 is TGTGCCCCCTACAGGGCAACTAATGAAAAACTGTTTTTT.